This T cell receptor (beta chain) was sequenced in a study of response to subunit inactivated influenza vaccine. The V gene lost 1 base and the J gene lost 4 bases, with 23 bases spanning the gap. The germline V gene has CDR1 SGHAT and CDR2 FQDESV (reference sequence). This CDR3 spans 18 amino acids. Study-wide findings and caveats: A suggestion made by the authors is that each seasonal influenza vaccination recruits few new T cells.

In this sample, this clonotype turned up a few times. The target antigen is unknown. One entry per CDR3 protein results from TCRdb running MiXCR on the RT-PCR reads. This sample has more than 400,000 distinct CDR3 sequences, with approximately 11% found just once. The chain is built from TRBV11-1 and TRBJ2-7; D perhaps matches TRBD1 (7 bases). The specimen comprised PBMCs from blood, sampled more than 35 days after vaccination. This TCR derives from a man aged 45-65 years who received an inactivated influenza vaccine. This chain's CDR3 is CASSLVSWTVEGAYEQYF. The CDR3 DNA reads as TGTGCCAGCAGCTTAGTGAGCTGGACAGTGGAGGGGGCATACGAGCAGTACTTC.